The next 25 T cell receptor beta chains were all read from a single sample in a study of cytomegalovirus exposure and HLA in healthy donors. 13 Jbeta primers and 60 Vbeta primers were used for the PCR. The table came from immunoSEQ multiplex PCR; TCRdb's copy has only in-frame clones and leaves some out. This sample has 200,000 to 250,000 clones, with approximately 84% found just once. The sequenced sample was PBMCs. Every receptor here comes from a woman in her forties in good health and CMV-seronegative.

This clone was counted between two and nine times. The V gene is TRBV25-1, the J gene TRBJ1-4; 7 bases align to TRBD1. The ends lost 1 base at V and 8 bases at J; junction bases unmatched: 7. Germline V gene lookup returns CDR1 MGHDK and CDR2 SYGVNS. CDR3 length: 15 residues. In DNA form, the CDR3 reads TGTGCCAGCAGTGAATGGGACAGAGGAAGGGAAAAACTGTTTTTT. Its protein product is CASSEWDRGREKLFF.

CDR3 residues: CASSKGAGSSYNSPLHF. In DNA, the CDR3 is TGTGCCAGCAGCAAGGGAGCCGGCAGCTCCTATAATTCACCCCTCCACTTT. V and J are TRBV11-3 and TRBJ1-6; no reliable D call. The CDR3 extends over 17 amino acids. Trimming left V 5 bases short and J 0 bases short, with 14 bases between. Per germline, CDR1 SGHNT and CDR2 YENEEA. Together with reference TRBV11-3 and TRBJ1-6, the CDR3 gives the full variable domain: EAGVVQSPRYKIIEKKQPVAFWCNPISGHNTLYWYLQNLGQGPELLIRYENEEAVDDSQLPKDRFSAERLKGVDSTLKIQPAELGDSAVYLCASSKGAGSSYNSPLHFGNGTRLTVT.

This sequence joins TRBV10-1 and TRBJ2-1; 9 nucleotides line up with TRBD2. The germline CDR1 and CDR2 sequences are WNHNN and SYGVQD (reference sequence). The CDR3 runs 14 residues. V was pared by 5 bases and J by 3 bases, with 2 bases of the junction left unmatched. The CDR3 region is CASSLAGDYNEQFF. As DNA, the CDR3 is TGCGCCAGCAGTTTAGCGGGGGACTACAATGAGCAGTTCTTC.

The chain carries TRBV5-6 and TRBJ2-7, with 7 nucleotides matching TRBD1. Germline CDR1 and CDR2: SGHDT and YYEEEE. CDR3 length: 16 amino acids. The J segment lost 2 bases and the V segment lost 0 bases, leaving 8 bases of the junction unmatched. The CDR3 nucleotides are TGTGCCAGCAGCTTGGTGACCTTAGGGACAGCCTACGAGCAGTACTTC. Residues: CASSLVTLGTAYEQYF.

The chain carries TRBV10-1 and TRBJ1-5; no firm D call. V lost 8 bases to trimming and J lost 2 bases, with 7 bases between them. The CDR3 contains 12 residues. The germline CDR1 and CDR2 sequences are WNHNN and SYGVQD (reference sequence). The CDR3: CASLFRNQPQHF. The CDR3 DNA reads TGCGCCAGCCTCTTTCGCAATCAGCCCCAGCATTTT.

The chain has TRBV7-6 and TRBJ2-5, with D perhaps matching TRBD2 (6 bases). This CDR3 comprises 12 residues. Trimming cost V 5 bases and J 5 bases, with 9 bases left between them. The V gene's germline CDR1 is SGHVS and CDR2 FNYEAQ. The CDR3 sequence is CASSPAGETQYF. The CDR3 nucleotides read TGTGCCAGCAGCCCAGCGGGTGAGACCCAGTACTTC.

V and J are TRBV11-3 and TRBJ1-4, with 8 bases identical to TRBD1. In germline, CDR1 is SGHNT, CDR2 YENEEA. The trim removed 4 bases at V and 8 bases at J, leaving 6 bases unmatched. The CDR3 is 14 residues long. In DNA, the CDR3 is TGTGCCAGCAGCTCCACAGGGGGAGTCGAAAAACTGTTTTTT. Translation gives CASSSTGGVEKLFF.

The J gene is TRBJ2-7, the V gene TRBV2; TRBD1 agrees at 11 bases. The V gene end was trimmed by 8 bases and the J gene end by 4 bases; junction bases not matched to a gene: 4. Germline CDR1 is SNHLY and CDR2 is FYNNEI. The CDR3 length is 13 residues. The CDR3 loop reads CASQGQGDYEQYF. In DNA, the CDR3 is TGTGCCAGCCAGGGACAGGGGGATTACGAGCAGTACTTC.

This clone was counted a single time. The CDR3 loop reads CASSQGLTGGYTF. The DNA of the CDR3 is TGTGCCAGCAGCCAGGGTCTTACCGGTGGCTACACCTTC. The chain links TRBV5-4 to TRBJ1-2; a weak D match, TRBD1 (5 bases). The V gene's germline CDR1 is SGHNT and CDR2 YYREEE (reference sequence). The V and J ends lost 4 bases and 7 bases respectively, with 14 bases between them. This CDR3 has 13 residues.

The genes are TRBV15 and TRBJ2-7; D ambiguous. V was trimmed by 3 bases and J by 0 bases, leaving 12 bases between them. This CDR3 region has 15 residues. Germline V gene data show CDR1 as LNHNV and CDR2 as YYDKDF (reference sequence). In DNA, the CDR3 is TGTGCCACCAGCAGCTGGCAGAAAAGCTCCTACGAGCAGTACTTC. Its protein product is CATSSWQKSSYEQYF.

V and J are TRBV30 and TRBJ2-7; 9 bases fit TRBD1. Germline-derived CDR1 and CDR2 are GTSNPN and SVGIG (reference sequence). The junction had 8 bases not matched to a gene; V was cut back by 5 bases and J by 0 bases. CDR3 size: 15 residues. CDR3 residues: CAWGTGTGPSYEQYF. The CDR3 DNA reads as TGTGCCTGGGGGACCGGGACAGGGCCCTCCTACGAGCAGTACTTC.

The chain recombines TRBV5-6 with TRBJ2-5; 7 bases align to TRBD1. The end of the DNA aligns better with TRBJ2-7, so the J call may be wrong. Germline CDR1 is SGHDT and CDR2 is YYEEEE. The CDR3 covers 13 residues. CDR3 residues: CASSSWDSYEQYF. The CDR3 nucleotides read TGTGCCAGCAGCTCCTGGGACAGCTACGAGCAGTACTTC.

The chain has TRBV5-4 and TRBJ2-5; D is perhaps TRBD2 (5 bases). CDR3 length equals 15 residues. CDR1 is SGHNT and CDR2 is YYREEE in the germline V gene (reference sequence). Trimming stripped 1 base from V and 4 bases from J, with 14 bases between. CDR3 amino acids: CASSLTNRGGETQYF. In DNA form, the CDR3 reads TGTGCCAGCAGCTTGACTAACAGAGGAGGAGAGACCCAGTACTTC.

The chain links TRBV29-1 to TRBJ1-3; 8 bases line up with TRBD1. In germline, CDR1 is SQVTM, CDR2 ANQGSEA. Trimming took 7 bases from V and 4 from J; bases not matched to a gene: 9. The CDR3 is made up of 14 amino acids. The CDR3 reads CSGGTGSVGNTIYF. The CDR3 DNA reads TGCAGCGGGGGGACAGGTTCCGTAGGAAACACCATATATTTT.

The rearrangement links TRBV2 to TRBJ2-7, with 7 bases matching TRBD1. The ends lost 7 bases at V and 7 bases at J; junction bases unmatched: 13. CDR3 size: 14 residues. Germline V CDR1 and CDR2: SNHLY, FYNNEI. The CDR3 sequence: CASTPTGTYLEQYF. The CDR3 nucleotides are TGTGCCAGCACCCCGACAGGGACCTACTTGGAGCAGTACTTC.

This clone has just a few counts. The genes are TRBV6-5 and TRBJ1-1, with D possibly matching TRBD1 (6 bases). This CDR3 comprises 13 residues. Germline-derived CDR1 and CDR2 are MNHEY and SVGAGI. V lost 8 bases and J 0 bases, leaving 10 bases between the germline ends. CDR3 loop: CASGWTVNTEAFF. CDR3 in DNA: TGTGCCAGCGGATGGACAGTGAACACTGAAGCTTTCTTT.

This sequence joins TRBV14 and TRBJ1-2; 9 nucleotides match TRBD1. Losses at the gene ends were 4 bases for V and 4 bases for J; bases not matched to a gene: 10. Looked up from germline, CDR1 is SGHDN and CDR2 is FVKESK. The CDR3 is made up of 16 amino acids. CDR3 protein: CASSLRSGTGSYGYTF. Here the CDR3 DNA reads TGTGCCAGCAGCCTGCGTTCCGGGACAGGGTCCTATGGCTACACCTTC. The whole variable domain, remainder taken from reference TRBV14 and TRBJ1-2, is EAGVTQFPSHSVIEKGQTVTLRCDPISGHDNLYWYRRVMGKEIKFLLHFVKESKQDESGMPNNRFLAERTGGTYSTLKVQPAELEDSGVYFCASSLRSGTGSYGYTFGSGTRLTVV.

The CDR3 loop is CASSVRTASSYEQYF. CDR3 DNA: TGCGCCAGCAGCGTCAGGACAGCAAGCTCCTACGAGCAGTACTTC. V gene TRBV4-1 combines with J gene TRBJ2-7; weak D call: TRBD1 (6 bases). CDR3 length equals 15 residues. CDR1 is MGHRA, CDR2 YSYEKL, per germline. The V end lost 5 bases, the J end lost 0 bases, and 14 bases lay between the germline ends.

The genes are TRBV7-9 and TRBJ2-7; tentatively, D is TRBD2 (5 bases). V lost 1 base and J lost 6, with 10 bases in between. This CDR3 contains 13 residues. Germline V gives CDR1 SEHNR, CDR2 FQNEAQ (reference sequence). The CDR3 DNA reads TGTGCCAGCAGCTTAGGGACTCGGGGCGAGCAGTACTTC. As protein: CASSLGTRGEQYF.

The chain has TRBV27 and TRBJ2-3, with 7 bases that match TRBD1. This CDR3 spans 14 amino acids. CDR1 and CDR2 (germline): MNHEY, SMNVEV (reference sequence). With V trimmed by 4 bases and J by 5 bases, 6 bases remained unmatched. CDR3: CASSSQGVGDTQYF. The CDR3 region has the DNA TGTGCCAGCAGTTCGCAGGGGGTGGGAGATACGCAGTATTTT.

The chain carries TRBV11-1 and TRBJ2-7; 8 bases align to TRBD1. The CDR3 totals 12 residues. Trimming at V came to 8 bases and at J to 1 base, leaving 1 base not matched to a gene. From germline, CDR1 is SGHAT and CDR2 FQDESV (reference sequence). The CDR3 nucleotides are TGTGCCAGCCGACAGGGGTCCTACGAGCAGTACTTC. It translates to CASRQGSYEQYF. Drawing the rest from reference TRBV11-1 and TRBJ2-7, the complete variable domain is EAEVAQSPRYKITEKSQAVAFWCDPISGHATLYWYRQILGQGPELLVQFQDESVVDDSQLPKDRFSAERLKGVDSTLKIQPAELGDSAMYLCASRQGSYEQYFGPGTRLTVT.

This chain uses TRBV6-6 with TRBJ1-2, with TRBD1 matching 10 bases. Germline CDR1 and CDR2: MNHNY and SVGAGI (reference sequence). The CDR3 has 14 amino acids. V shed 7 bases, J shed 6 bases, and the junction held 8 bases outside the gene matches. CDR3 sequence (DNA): TGTGCCAGCAAAGAGACAGGGGGCCTGGATGGCTACACCTTC. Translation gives CASKETGGLDGYTF.

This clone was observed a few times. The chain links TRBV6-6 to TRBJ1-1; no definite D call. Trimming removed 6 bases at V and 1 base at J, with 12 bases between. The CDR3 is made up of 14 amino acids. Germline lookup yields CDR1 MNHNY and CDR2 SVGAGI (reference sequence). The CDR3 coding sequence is TGTGCCAGCAGCCGTATAGTTGGGAACACTGAAGCTTTCTTT. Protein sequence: CASSRIVGNTEAFF.

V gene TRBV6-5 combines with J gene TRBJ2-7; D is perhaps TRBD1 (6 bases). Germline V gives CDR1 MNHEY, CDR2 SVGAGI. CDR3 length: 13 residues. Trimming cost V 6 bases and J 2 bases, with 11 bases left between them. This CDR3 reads CASRRQAAYEQYF. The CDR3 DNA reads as TGTGCCAGCAGGCGACAGGCGGCCTACGAGCAGTACTTC.

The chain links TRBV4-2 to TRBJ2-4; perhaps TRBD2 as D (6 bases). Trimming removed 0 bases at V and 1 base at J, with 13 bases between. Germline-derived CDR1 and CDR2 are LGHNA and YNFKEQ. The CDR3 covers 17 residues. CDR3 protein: CASSQDLKGRAKNIQYF. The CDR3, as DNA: TGTGCCAGCAGCCAAGATTTGAAAGGGAGGGCCAAAAACATTCAGTACTTC.